A selection of T cell receptor beta chains follows, all from one sample in a study of OX40 agonist ivuxolimab in advanced cancers. Sequencing used immunoSEQ multiplex PCR; TCRdb keeps in-frame clones, though not all of them. The sample consists of approximately 58,000 clones, roughly 85% of them appearing once. The sample consisted of CD4+ or CD8+ T cells sorted from blood, taken in a trial of the OX40 agonist ivuxolimab. The receptors stem from an adult with an advanced solid tumor such as melanoma, head and neck, liver or kidney cancer. Each CDR3 is given with its conserved first and last residue. The order of the fields is V gene, J gene, clone size, D gene, CDR3 DNA, CDR3 protein. A D gene is named only where the DNA matches it firmly. Some rows mark clone size as missing; the rest say once, few, many or name a class of expanded clone.

V gene: TRBV11-2; J gene: TRBJ2-7; clone size: .; D gene: .; CDR3 DNA: TGTGCCAGCAGCTTACGTGGAGGAGTTACCAACGAGCAGTACTTC; CDR3 protein: CASSLRGGVTNEQYF
V gene: TRBV10-3; J gene: TRBJ2-1; clone size: .; D gene: TRBD1; CDR3 DNA: TGTGCCATCAGTGAAGGACAGGGGTACAATGAGCAGTTCTTC; CDR3 protein: CAISEGQGYNEQFF
V gene: TRBV11-3; J gene: TRBJ2-6; clone size: .; D gene: .; CDR3 DNA: TGTGCCAGCAGCTCAATCAAATCTCGACAAAGTCGGGCCAACGTCCTGACTTTC; CDR3 protein: CASSSIKSRQSRANVLTF
V gene: TRBV27; J gene: TRBJ2-3; clone size: .; D gene: TRBD2; CDR3 DNA: TGTGCCAGCAGTTTAGCGGGAGGCACGAATACGCAGTATTTT; CDR3 protein: CASSLAGGTNTQYF
V gene: TRBV19; J gene: TRBJ2-2; clone size: .; D gene: .; CDR3 DNA: TGTGCCAGTAGGGGTCCCAGCCGAACCGGGGAGCTGTTTTTT; CDR3 protein: CASRGPSRTGELFF
V gene: TRBV5-1; J gene: TRBJ2-2; clone size: .; D gene: .; CDR3 DNA: TGCGCCAGCAGCTTGTCACAAATCACGAACACCGGGGAGCTGTTTTTT; CDR3 protein: CASSLSQITNTGELFF
V gene: TRBV19; J gene: TRBJ2-1; clone size: .; D gene: TRBD2; CDR3 DNA: TGTGCCAGTAGTATAAGATCATGGTCTGGGACTAGCGGGTCCTACAATGAGCAGTTCTTC; CDR3 protein: CASSIRSWSGTSGSYNEQFF
V gene: TRBV28; J gene: TRBJ2-7; clone size: once; D gene: TRBD1; CDR3 DNA: TGTGCCAGACGTAAACCGGGACAGGGCTACGAGCAGTACTTC; CDR3 protein: CARRKPGQGYEQYF
V gene: TRBV2; J gene: TRBJ1-2; clone size: .; D gene: .; CDR3 DNA: TGTGCCAGCAGACCCAATGACAGTCGGGGGAATGGCTACACCTTC; CDR3 protein: CASRPNDSRGNGYTF
V gene: TRBV28; J gene: TRBJ1-4; clone size: .; D gene: .; CDR3 DNA: TGTGCCAGCAGTTTTTTGGGTGAGAATGAAAAACTGTTTTTT; CDR3 protein: CASSFLGENEKLFF
V gene: TRBV28; J gene: TRBJ2-7; clone size: .; D gene: TRBD2; CDR3 DNA: TGTGCCAGCAGTATACTAGCGGGAAACTACGAGCAGTACTTC; CDR3 protein: CASSILAGNYEQYF
V gene: TRBV11-1; J gene: TRBJ2-7; clone size: .; D gene: .; CDR3 DNA: TGTGCCAGCAGCTTCGGCTTTACCTACGAGCAGTACTTC; CDR3 protein: CASSFGFTYEQYF
V gene: TRBV2; J gene: TRBJ2-3; clone size: .; D gene: TRBD2; CDR3 DNA: TGTGCCAGCAGTGACGGTAGCGGGATATCAAAACATACAGATACGCAGTATTTT; CDR3 protein: CASSDGSGISKHTDTQYF
V gene: TRBV7-2; J gene: TRBJ2-2; clone size: .; D gene: .; CDR3 DNA: TGTGCCAGCAGCTTAAGGGGGGGCAGTAACACCGGGGAGCTGTTTTTT; CDR3 protein: CASSLRGGSNTGELFF
V gene: TRBV5-1; J gene: TRBJ2-7; clone size: .; D gene: TRBD1; CDR3 DNA: TGCGCCAGCAGCTTGGCGGACAGGGCCTCTGACGAGCAGTACTTC; CDR3 protein: CASSLADRASDEQYF
V gene: TRBV21-1; J gene: TRBJ2-1; clone size: .; D gene: .; CDR3 DNA: TGTGCCAGCAGCAAAGTTTTACCTAGCAGAAGGTACAATGAGCAGTTCTTC; CDR3 protein: CASSKVLPSRRYNEQFF
V gene: TRBV9; J gene: TRBJ2-1; clone size: .; D gene: TRBD2; CDR3 DNA: TGTGCCAGCAGCGTAGGCATAGCCCTTAAACGGCGGGGGGCCAACAATGAGCAGTTCTTC; CDR3 protein: CASSVGIALKRRGANNEQFF
V gene: TRBV21-1; J gene: TRBJ2-7; clone size: .; D gene: .; CDR3 DNA: TGTGCCAGCAGCAAAGTAGGCAGGGGACCCCCCCTCGAGCAGTACTTC; CDR3 protein: CASSKVGRGPPLEQYF
V gene: TRBV11-2; J gene: TRBJ1-2; clone size: once; D gene: TRBD1; CDR3 DNA: TGTGCCAGCAGCTTAGAAACAGGGGGCGGTTATGGCTACACCTTC; CDR3 protein: CASSLETGGGYGYTF
V gene: TRBV6-5; J gene: TRBJ2-7; clone size: .; D gene: TRBD1; CDR3 DNA: TGTGCCAGCAGTTACGGGACAGGGGTCTACGAGCAGTACTTC; CDR3 protein: CASSYGTGVYEQYF
V gene: TRBV10-3; J gene: TRBJ2-3; clone size: few; D gene: .; CDR3 DNA: TGTGCCATCAATGGGGTGGGCACAGATACGCAGTATTTT; CDR3 protein: CAINGVGTDTQYF
V gene: TRBV14; J gene: TRBJ2-3; clone size: .; D gene: TRBD1; CDR3 DNA: TGTGCCAGCAGCCTAGGGACAGGGGGCGGCACAGATACGCAGTATTTT; CDR3 protein: CASSLGTGGGTDTQYF
V gene: TRBV11-3; J gene: TRBJ1-1; clone size: .; D gene: TRBD1; CDR3 DNA: TGTGCCAGCAGCTCTAGACAGGGCACTGAAGCTTTCTTT; CDR3 protein: CASSSRQGTEAFF
V gene: TRBV5-1; J gene: TRBJ1-2; clone size: .; D gene: .; CDR3 DNA: TGCGCCAGCAGCTTGGGCAATAACTATGGCTACACCTTC; CDR3 protein: CASSLGNNYGYTF
V gene: TRBV19; J gene: TRBJ1-1; clone size: .; D gene: .; CDR3 DNA: TGTGCCAGTAGTAAAACAGGAAGGCGGAACACTGAAGCTTTCTTT; CDR3 protein: CASSKTGRRNTEAFF
V gene: TRBV10-3; J gene: TRBJ2-7; clone size: .; D gene: TRBD1; CDR3 DNA: TGTGCCATCAGTGGGGACAGTCTCTCCTTCCACGAGCAGTACTTC; CDR3 protein: CAISGDSLSFHEQYF
V gene: TRBV27; J gene: TRBJ1-1; clone size: .; D gene: .; CDR3 DNA: TGTGCCAGCAGTTTAAACCCGGGGTTGGGCACTGAAGCTTTCTTT; CDR3 protein: CASSLNPGLGTEAFF